Each of the 6 T cell receptor beta chains below was sequenced from the same sample in a study of blood T cell repertoires in COVID-19. The table came from immunoSEQ multiplex PCR; TCRdb's copy has only in-frame clones and leaves some out. The table lists 150,000 or so clones, about nine tenths of them singletons. Sequenced input: PBMCs or T cells enriched from blood (not recorded which). These receptors originate from a middle-aged woman who had been exposed to COVID-19.

This sequence joins TRBV28 and TRBJ2-1, with 10 bases fitting TRBD2. This CDR3 is 16 amino acids long. CDR1 MDHEN and CDR2 SYDVKM come from the germline V gene. J gave up 6 bases and V 6 bases, and 11 bases lay outside the gene matches. CDR3: CASRRPLAGVRNEQFF. The DNA of the CDR3 is TGTGCCAGCAGACGACCGCTAGCGGGAGTCCGCAATGAGCAGTTCTTC. The complete variable domain, with remaining parts taken from reference TRBV28 and TRBJ2-1, reads DVKVTQSSRYLVKRTGEKVFLECVQDMDHENMFWYRQDPGLGLRLIYFSYDVKMKEKGDIPEGYSVSREKKERFSLILESASTNQTSMYLCASRRPLAGVRNEQFFGPGTRLTVL.

The chain joins TRBV18 to TRBJ1-5, with D hard to call. The V end lost 2 bases, the J end lost 3 bases, and 11 bases lay between the germline ends. The CDR3 is made up of 15 amino acids. Per germline, CDR1 KGHSH and CDR2 LQKENI. The CDR3 spells CASSPSGQNNQPQHF. In nucleotides, the CDR3 is TGTGCCAGCTCACCAAGTGGGCAGAACAATCAGCCCCAGCATTTT.

The rearrangement links TRBV6-5 to TRBJ2-5; 12 nucleotides agree with TRBD2. CDR3 length: 14 residues. J was trimmed by 5 bases and V by 8 bases; bases with no gene match: 6. Per the germline V gene, CDR1 is MNHEY and CDR2 is SVGAGI. The CDR3 protein is CASSTSGGWETQYF. The CDR3, as DNA: TGTGCCAGCTCGACTAGCGGGGGTTGGGAGACCCAGTACTTC.

Note on this clone: Other DNA sequences in the same sample also yield this CDR3. J is TRBJ2-1 and V is TRBV5-1, with TRBD2 identical over 10 bases. In germline, CDR1 is SGHRS, CDR2 YFSETQ. Losses at the gene ends were 4 bases for V and 5 bases for J; bases not matched to a gene: 6. The CDR3 covers 15 residues. CDR3 sequence reads: CASSPRLAGDNEQFF. The CDR3 coding sequence is TGCGCCAGCAGCCCTCGGCTAGCGGGGGACAATGAGCAGTTCTTC.

The V call is TRBV5-4, the J call TRBJ2-7; the D gene is possibly TRBD1 (5 bases). Trimming took off 0 bases at V and 1 base at J, with 14 bases between the two ends. The germline V gene has CDR1 SGHNT and CDR2 YYREEE (reference sequence). CDR3 size: 16 residues. CDR3 residues: CASSLVGARVSYEQYF. CDR3 coding DNA: TGTGCCAGCAGCTTGGTAGGGGCCCGGGTTTCCTACGAGCAGTACTTC.

This rearrangement joins TRBV27 to TRBJ2-7; D is unclear. V gave up 3 bases and J gave up 3 bases, with 9 bases separating them. CDR1 and CDR2 from the germline V gene are MNHEY and SMNVEV (reference sequence). The CDR3 is 13 amino acids. The CDR3 coding sequence is TGTGCCAGCAGTTTTGGGCAGAACTACGAGCAGTACTTC. Encoded protein: CASSFGQNYEQYF.